Following are 17 T cell receptor beta chains from one sample sequenced in a study of blood T cells in healthy people across ages. Using a J-beta primer mix together with a sample-barcoded 5' primer, a second PCR was run for about 7 to 12 cycles. TCRdb passed the 5' RACE reads through MiXCR, listing each CDR3 protein once. The sample lists around 690,000 distinct CDR3 sequences, roughly three fifths seen once, with about two fifths in the top ten. Sequences were obtained from blood. The receptors originated from a man aged 55 to 69 in good health.

This sequence joins TRBV7-2 and TRBJ2-5; 13 bases agree with TRBD2. Looked up from germline, CDR1 is SGHTA and CDR2 is FQGNSA. V shed 5 bases and J 7 bases; nucleotides not matched to a gene: 10. This CDR3 comprises 16 residues. The CDR3 protein is CASSTGTSGASGTQYF. CDR3 DNA sequence: TGTGCCAGCAGCACTGGGACTAGCGGGGCTTCAGGGACCCAGTACTTC.

This chain joins TRBV6-1 and TRBJ1-5, with 9 bases matching TRBD1. V gave up 5 bases and J gave up 9 bases; unmatched junction bases: 8. CDR1 MNHNS and CDR2 SASEGT come from the germline V gene. The CDR3 totals 14 residues. The CDR3 protein is CASSLDRGYSPQHF. The CDR3 bases are TGTGCCAGCAGTCTGGACAGGGGTTATTCGCCCCAGCATTTT.

This chain links TRBV2 with TRBJ1-4; D might be TRBD1 (5 bases). The V gene lost 11 bases and the J gene lost 5 bases, with 12 bases spanning the gap. CDR1 is SNHLY and CDR2 is FYNNEI in the germline V gene. The CDR3 is 12 residues long. This CDR3 is CAWAGLNEKLFF. CDR3 bases: TGTGCCTGGGCAGGGTTGAATGAAAAACTGTTTTTT.

V is TRBV4-2 and J is TRBJ1-5; tentatively, D is TRBD1 (5 bases). V lost 2 bases, J lost 3 bases, and 11 bases lay in between. Germline V CDR1 and CDR2: LGHNA, YNFKEQ. The CDR3 loop spans 15 amino acids. The CDR3 is CASSQPDRDNQPQHF. The CDR3 nucleotides read TGTGCCAGCAGCCAACCAGACAGAGACAATCAGCCCCAGCATTTT.

The V call is TRBV15, the J call TRBJ2-7; 12 bases map to TRBD2. V lost 5 bases, J lost 2 bases, and 4 bases stayed unmatched. The CDR3 contains 15 residues. Germline-derived CDR1 and CDR2 are LNHNV and YYDKDF (reference sequence). The CDR3: CATSVRLAGAYEQYF. The CDR3 nucleotides are TGTGCCACCAGCGTTCGACTAGCGGGGGCCTACGAGCAGTACTTC.

This clonotype has just a few counts. The chain carries TRBV7-2 and TRBJ2-1; 8 bases map to TRBD1. CDR3 size: 13 residues. CDR1 SGHTA and CDR2 FQGNSA come from the germline V gene. V shed 4 bases, J shed 10 bases, and the junction held 6 bases outside the gene matches. CDR3 loop: CASSSRQGWEQFF. CDR3 DNA: TGTGCCAGCAGCTCGCGACAGGGGTGGGAGCAGTTCTTC. The entire variable domain, with the rest obtained from reference TRBV7-2 and TRBJ2-1, is as follows: GAGVSQSPSNKVTEKGKDVELRCDPISGHTALYWYRQSLGQGLEFLIYFQGNSAPDKSGLPSDRFSAERTGGSVSTLTIQRTQQEDSAVYLCASSSRQGWEQFFGPGTRLTVL.

The V and J genes are TRBV11-2 and TRBJ2-2, with D possibly being TRBD2 (6 bases). This CDR3 has 16 amino acids. Germline-derived CDR1 and CDR2 are SGHAT and FQNNGV. The ends were cut back, 1 base at V and 4 bases at J, with 13 bases in the middle. The CDR3 reads CASSLVGGTATGELFF. CDR3 nucleotide sequence: TGTGCCAGCAGCTTAGTAGGAGGGACGGCCACCGGGGAGCTGTTTTTT. The full variable domain, its missing parts supplied by reference TRBV11-2 and TRBJ2-2, is EAGVAQSPRYKIIEKRQSVAFWCNPISGHATLYWYQQILGQGPKLLIQFQNNGVVDDSQLPKDRFSAERLKGVDSTLKIQPAKLEDSAVYLCASSLVGGTATGELFFGEGSRLTVL.

On this clonotype itself: This may come from a read error, since a much larger clone is one base off. Written as DNA, the CDR3 is TGTGCCAGCAGTTACAGGTTCACAGATACGCAGTATTTT. It codes for CASSYRFTDTQYF. The gene calls are TRBV6-5 and TRBJ2-3, with D hard to call. From germline, CDR1 is MNHEY and CDR2 SVGAGI. The V gene lost 2 bases and the J gene lost 2 bases, with 5 bases spanning the gap. CDR3 length equals 13 residues.

The CDR3 reads CASSLAGEDYGYTF. DNA for the CDR3: TGCGCCAGCAGCTTGGCAGGGGAGGACTATGGCTACACCTTC. The chain has TRBV5-1 and TRBJ1-2, with a tentative D call TRBD1 (6 bases). Trimming cost V 0 bases and J 3 bases, with 9 bases left between them. The CDR3 sequence is 14 residues long. Germline V gene data show CDR1 as SGHRS and CDR2 as YFSETQ.

A few counts support this clonotype. This chain links TRBV12-3 or TRBV12-4 with TRBJ2-6, with 8 bases that match TRBD1. The CDR3 sequence is 15 residues long. V trimming: 5 bases; J trimming: 4 bases; junction bases outside the gene matches: 4. CDR3: CASSDRGTGANVLTF. The CDR3 nucleotides are TGTGCCAGCAGTGACAGGGGTACCGGGGCCAACGTCCTGACTTTC.

The gene calls are TRBV2 and TRBJ1-1; 7 bases align to TRBD1. This CDR3 is built from 13 residues. Trimming removed 3 bases from V and 7 bases from J; junction bases left unmatched: 5. Germline loops: CDR1 SNHLY, CDR2 FYNNEI. CDR3 sequence reads: CASSDRGFDEAFF. The CDR3 DNA follows: TGTGCCAGCAGTGACAGGGGGTTCGATGAAGCTTTCTTT. Full variable domain (outside the CDR3, taken from reference TRBV2 and TRBJ1-1): EPEVTQTPSHQVTQMGQEVILRCVPISNHLYFYWYRQILGQKVEFLVSFYNNEISEKSEIFDDQFSVERPDGSNFTLKIRSTKLEDSAMYFCASSDRGFDEAFFGQGTRLTVV.

The genes are TRBV10-3 and TRBJ2-4; TRBD1 agrees at 8 bases. The tail of the sequence fits TRBJ2-7 better, so the J call may be wrong. Germline V gene lookup returns CDR1 ENHRY and CDR2 SYGVKD. The CDR3 covers 15 residues. The CDR3 region is CAISEGQGMHYEQYF. CDR3 DNA sequence: TGTGCCATCAGTGAGGGACAGGGTATGCACTACGAGCAGTACTTC.

The V call is TRBV20-1, the J call TRBJ1-2, with 8 bases lining up with TRBD1. The CDR3 is made up of 13 amino acids. The J segment lost 5 bases and the V segment lost 6 bases, leaving 8 bases of the junction unmatched. The germline gives CDR1 DFQATT, CDR2 SNEGSKA (reference sequence). In nucleotides, the CDR3 is TGCAGTGCACGACTACAGGGGGTATATGGCTACACCTTC. This gives the protein CSARLQGVYGYTF.

This chain connects TRBV7-9 to TRBJ1-5; D unresolved. The V gene lost 1 base and the J gene lost 0 bases, with 7 bases spanning the gap. CDR1 is SEHNR and CDR2 is FQNEAQ in the germline V gene (reference sequence). The CDR3 is 15 amino acids. The DNA of the CDR3 is TGTGCCAGCAGCTTAGGGGAATCTAGCAATCAGCCCCAGCATTTT. Its translation is CASSLGESSNQPQHF.

In this sample, this clonotype turned up many times. The rearrangement uses TRBV3-1 and TRBJ2-1, with TRBD2 identical over 13 bases. In germline, CDR1 is LGHDT, CDR2 YNNKEL (reference sequence). The CDR3 spans 18 residues. V shed 4 bases, J shed 0 bases, and the junction held 6 bases outside the gene matches. The CDR3 coding sequence is TGTGCCAGCAGCCCCGGACTAGCGGGGGCCCTCTCCTACAATGAGCAGTTCTTC. Its protein is CASSPGLAGALSYNEQFF.

This clonotype was seen at least ten times. This chain links TRBV6-5 with TRBJ2-3; D gene ambiguous. The CDR3 runs to 16 residues. Trimming took 0 bases from V and 3 from J, leaving 13 bases between them. Germline V gives CDR1 MNHEY, CDR2 SVGAGI. CDR3 loop: CASSYSAFKGTDTQYF. CDR3 sequence (DNA): TGTGCCAGCAGTTACTCTGCTTTTAAGGGAACAGATACGCAGTATTTT.

This clonotype was recorded a few times. The V gene is TRBV29-1, the J gene TRBJ1-1, with 9 bases lining up with TRBD1. This CDR3 is built from 14 residues. CDR1 and CDR2 (germline): SQVTM, ANQGSEA. J lost 2 bases, V lost 3 bases, and 4 bases had no gene match. DNA for the CDR3: TGCAGCGTTGAGGGCACAGGGGGCAACACTGAAGCTTTCTTT. Residues: CSVEGTGGNTEAFF.